The entry that follows covers one T cell receptor (beta chain) sequence. Single viable CD3+CD4+CD8-CD45RO+ cells were sorted as the memory CD4+ T cells. Serum IgG to CMV pp150, pp28, p38 and p52 defined serostatus. This sample stems from a study of memory CD4+ T cells and cytomegalovirus serostatus. The CDR3 loop spans 15 amino acids. In germline, CDR1 is SEHNR, CDR2 FQNEAQ (reference sequence). V lost 5 bases and J lost 2; bases outside the gene matches: 4. Produced via immunoSEQ multiplex PCR; TCRdb's table is partial and in-frame only. The sample records under 65,000 clones, 60% to 80% being singletons.

This chain connects TRBV7-9 to TRBJ2-3, with 10 bases fitting TRBD2. Sequencing input: memory CD4+ T cells from blood. This sequence originates from an adult in good health and CMV-seronegative. The CDR3 sequence is CASSRTSGVTDTQYF. The CDR3 DNA reads TGTGCCAGCAGCCGGACTAGCGGAGTCACAGATACGCAGTATTTT.